Each of the 10 T cell receptor beta chains below was sequenced from the same sample in a study of T-cell memory formation after mild COVID-19. TCRdb fed the 5' RACE reads into MiXCR, producing one record per CDR3 protein. This sample has hundreds of thousands of distinct CDR3 sequences; 15% to 25% occur once, and the top ten carry 8.4%. Sequencing input: PBMCs or a T cell subset sorted from them (not recorded which). The receptors here all came from an adult woman who had mild COVID-19 (a few samples of this study predate the infection). Cell type and time point are not known.

This clonotype was seen more than once but under ten times. The chain combines TRBV25-1 with TRBJ2-3; tentative D call: TRBD1 (6 bases). CDR3 size: 15 residues. The V end was cut by 2 bases, the J end by 3 bases, with 12 bases between. The germline CDR1 and CDR2 sequences are MGHDK and SYGVNS. Written as DNA, the CDR3 is TGTGCCAGCAGTGAAACCGGGACAAGTACAGATACGCAGTATTTT. Protein sequence: CASSETGTSTDTQYF.

The chain carries TRBV6-5 and TRBJ2-3, with 10 positions matching TRBD1. The length of the CDR3 is 14 residues. Germline CDR1 and CDR2: MNHEY and SVGAGI. With V trimmed by 6 bases and J by 2 bases, 2 bases remained unmatched. The CDR3 sequence is CASSGTGDTDTQYF. The DNA for the CDR3 is TGTGCCAGCAGCGGGACAGGGGACACAGATACGCAGTATTTT.

This clonotype was detected a few times. The genes are TRBV20-1 and TRBJ2-1, with 7 bases matching TRBD2. Germline V CDR1 and CDR2: DFQATT, SNEGSKA (reference sequence). CDR3 length: 16 amino acids. After removal of 3 bases from V and 0 bases from J, the junction contained 8 bases not matched to a gene. The CDR3 bases are TGCAGTGCTAGGGGGAGGGTAGCGGGCTCCTACAATGAGCAGTTCTTC. This encodes CSARGRVAGSYNEQFF.

This chain connects TRBV5-5 to TRBJ2-1, with unresolved D. The V gene lost 0 bases and the J gene lost 4 bases, with 8 bases spanning the gap. The CDR3 covers 14 residues. CDR1 and CDR2 (germline): SGHKS, YYEKEE (reference sequence). CDR3 loop: CASSLESLYNEQFF. The CDR3, as DNA: TGTGCCAGCAGCTTGGAGTCCCTATACAATGAGCAGTTCTTC.

The V gene is TRBV29-1, the J gene TRBJ1-4, with 9 bases that match TRBD1. The germline CDR1 and CDR2 sequences are SQVTM and ANQGSEA. CDR3 size: 14 residues. V was pared by 4 bases and J by 7 bases, with 7 bases of the junction left unmatched. CDR3 coding DNA: TGCAGCGTTGTCGTACAGGGGGCCGGTGAAAAACTGTTTTTT. This codes for CSVVVQGAGEKLFF.

This chain connects TRBV7-6 to TRBJ2-7; D unresolved. The V gene lost 4 bases and the J gene lost 2 bases, with 12 bases spanning the gap. The germline gives CDR1 SGHVS, CDR2 FNYEAQ. CDR3 length: 14 residues. The CDR3 bases are TGTGCCAGCAGCTCCGACGCGCGGCCCTACGAGCAGTACTTC. It specifies CASSSDARPYEQYF.

The CDR3 region has the DNA TGTGCCAGCAGCCAGTGGGGTTCGAACACCGGGGAGCTGTTTTTT. Protein sequence: CASSQWGSNTGELFF. The gene calls are TRBV3-1 and TRBJ2-2, with D unclear. The V and J ends lost 3 bases and 0 bases respectively, with 8 bases between them. CDR3 length: 15 amino acids. CDR1 is LGHDT, CDR2 YNNKEL, per germline (reference sequence).

This rearrangement joins TRBV2 to TRBJ2-6, with 10 bases identical to TRBD1. V gave up 3 bases and J gave up 1 base; unmatched junction bases: 3. The germline V gene has CDR1 SNHLY and CDR2 FYNNEI. This CDR3 spans 17 amino acids. CDR3 coding DNA: TGTGCCAGCAGTGACCCGGGACAGGGGTCTGGGGCCAACGTCCTGACTTTC. Translation: CASSDPGQGSGANVLTF.

This clonotype was seen a few times. The V call is TRBV11-2, the J call TRBJ2-7, with D possibly being TRBD1 (5 bases). Germline V gene data show CDR1 as SGHAT and CDR2 as FQNNGV. V lost 5 bases to trimming and J lost 4 bases, with 12 bases between them. The CDR3 is 13 amino acids. The chain's CDR3 is CASSPRAGYEQYF. CDR3 sequence (DNA): TGTGCCAGCAGCCCTAGAGCAGGGTACGAGCAGTACTTC. The whole variable domain, filled in from reference TRBV11-2 and TRBJ2-7, reads EAGVAQSPRYKIIEKRQSVAFWCNPISGHATLYWYQQILGQGPKLLIQFQNNGVVDDSQLPKDRFSAERLKGVDSTLKIQPAKLEDSAVYLCASSPRAGYEQYFGPGTRLTVT.

This clonotype was picked up many times. The genes are TRBV7-9 and TRBJ2-4, with D perhaps assigned TRBD1 or TRBD2 (5 bases each). Germline V gives CDR1 SEHNR, CDR2 FQNEAQ (reference sequence). This CDR3 region has 16 residues. V shed 2 bases and J shed 1 base, with 12 bases lying between them. The CDR3 sequence: CASSLQGPPAKNIQYF. Here the CDR3 DNA reads TGTGCCAGCAGCTTACAGGGACCGCCGGCCAAAAACATTCAGTACTTC.